One T cell receptor (beta chain) is described in this entry. The antigen is not known. The sequencing template was cDNA reverse transcribed from extracted RNA. Produced via immunoSEQ multiplex PCR; TCRdb's table is partial and in-frame only. The sample lists some 80,000 clones; approximately 66% were seen once. These data originate in a study of CD8+ T cells in alopecia areata. Findings and caveats of the study: Scalp clonality decreased significantly with tofacitinib, and so did expanded CD8+ clones among the top 100. Mouse data revealed clearer TCR sharing than patient data did, a gap possibly tied to HLA.

The treatment: oral pan-JAK inhibitor, 5-10 mg twice daily. Peripheral blood, together with lesional scalp punch biopsies, was collected from alopecia areata patients. From PBMCs, CD4+ and CD8+ T cells were sorted. CDR3 size: 13 residues. V lost 5 bases to trimming and J lost 1 base, with 8 bases between them. Germline V gives CDR1 SQVTM, CDR2 ANQGSEA. This chain uses TRBV29-1 with TRBJ2-2; no clear D gene. The clonotype comes from a human donor with alopecia areata. This specimen was CD8+ T cells sorted from blood, taken at week 24, from a patient treated with tofacitinib. CDR3: CSVTQLNTGELFF. CDR3 nucleotide sequence: TGCAGCGTTACTCAGCTGAACACCGGGGAGCTGTTTTTT.